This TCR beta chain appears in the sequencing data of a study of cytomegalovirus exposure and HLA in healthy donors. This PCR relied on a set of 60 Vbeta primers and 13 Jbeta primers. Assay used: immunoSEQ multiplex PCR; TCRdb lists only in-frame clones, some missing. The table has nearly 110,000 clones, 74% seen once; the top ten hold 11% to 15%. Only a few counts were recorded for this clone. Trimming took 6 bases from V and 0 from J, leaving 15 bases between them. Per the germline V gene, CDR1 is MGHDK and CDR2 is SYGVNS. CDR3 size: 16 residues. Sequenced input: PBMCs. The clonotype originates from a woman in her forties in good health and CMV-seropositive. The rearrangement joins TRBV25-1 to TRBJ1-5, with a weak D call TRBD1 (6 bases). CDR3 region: CASRKVPDSSNQPQHF. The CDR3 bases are TGTGCCAGCAGAAAGGTCCCGGACAGTAGCAATCAGCCCCAGCATTTT.